This is a list of T cell receptor beta chains from one sample in a study of T cells in Graves' hyperthyroidism and ophthalmopathy. MiXCR, run by TCRdb on the multiplex PCR reads, gives a single entry per CDR3 protein. Of about 400,000 distinct CDR3 sequences listed, 15% are singletons. The sample consisted of blood. Receptor source: a woman aged 30 to 39 with Graves' hyperthyroidism. Both conserved end residues are part of each CDR3. Fields, in order: V gene, D gene, clone size, J gene, CDR3 DNA, CDR3 protein. D genes are given only for firm matches. Clone size is given for some rows only: seen once, a few or many times, or a class if the clone is expanded.

TRBV11-3	NA	many	TRBJ2-5	TGTGCCAGCAGCCGGACTGCTCACATGGAGACCCAGTACTTC	CASSRTAHMETQYF
TRBV7-6	NA	many	TRBJ1-4	TGTGCCAGCAGCTCTACAGGGTCAACTAATGAAAAACTGTTTTTT	CASSSTGSTNEKLFF
TRBV29-1	TRBD1	many	TRBJ2-1	TGCAGCGTAAGGACAGGGACGACGGGCAATGAGCAGTTCTTC	CSVRTGTTGNEQFF
TRBV20-1	NA	few	TRBJ2-1	TGCAGTGCACCTACCGGGACAATCGATGAGCAGTTCTTC	CSAPTGTIDEQFF
TRBV25-1	NA	NA	TRBJ1-5	TGTGCCAGCAGTGAAAAGCAGGGGTATCAGCCCCAGCATTTT	CASSEKQGYQPQHF
TRBV18	TRBD2	few	TRBJ2-2	TGTGCCAGCTCACCAAGGCTAGCGGGAGCAACCGGGGAGCTGTTTTTT	CASSPRLAGATGELFF
TRBV28	NA	few	TRBJ2-2	TGTGCCAGCAGAGGGCCAGGGGCCGTCTCGAACACCGGGGAGCTGTTTTTT	CASRGPGAVSNTGELFF
TRBV7-9	TRBD1	few	TRBJ2-6	TGTGCCAGCAGCTTAGCAGGGGGCTTTGGGGCCAACGTCCTGACTTTC	CASSLAGGFGANVLTF
TRBV12-3/TRBV12-4	NA	many	TRBJ1-5	TGTGCCAGCAGTTTTTCTCCCGAGCCCCAGCATTTT	CASSFSPEPQHF
TRBV6-1	NA	many	TRBJ2-7	TGTGCCAGCAGAGTCCCGGGACCAGCCTACGAGCAGTACTTC	CASRVPGPAYEQYF
TRBV6-1	TRBD2	many	TRBJ2-5	TGTGCCAGCAGTGCGTCTAGCGGGAGAGGGGAGACCCAGTACTTC	CASSASSGRGETQYF
TRBV5-5	TRBD1	many	TRBJ1-5	TGTGCCAGCAGAGATGGTCCGGGACAGACCCGATATAGCAATCAGCCCCAGCATTTT	CASRDGPGQTRYSNQPQHF
TRBV20-1	NA	NA	TRBJ2-7	TGCAGTGCTAGAGACAGCTCGAGGGACTACGAGCAGTACTTC	CSARDSSRDYEQYF
TRBV15	TRBD1	many	TRBJ2-1	TGTGCCACCAGCAGCTACGGAGGGCGGACAGGGGAATCGGGTGAGCAGTTCTTC	CATSSYGGRTGESGEQFF
TRBV6-5	NA	medium-sized	TRBJ2-7	TGTGCCAGCAGTTACACTGCCTCCTACGAGCAGTACTTC	CASSYTASYEQYF
TRBV20-1	TRBD1	NA	TRBJ1-5	TGCACCTCCGGGACAGCGTATCAGCCCCAGCATTTT	CTSGTAYQPQHF
TRBV7-9	NA	NA	TRBJ1-1	TGTGCCAGCAGCTCGAACAGCGGCACTGAAGCTTTCTTT	CASSSNSGTEAFF
TRBV10-3	TRBD1	NA	TRBJ2-7	TGTGCCATCAGGGGACAGGAGACTAGTTCCGAGCAGTACTTC	CAIRGQETSSEQYF
TRBV5-1	NA	few	TRBJ1-1	TGCGCCAGCAACCGTGGGGGCGGGAACACTGAAGCTTTCTTT	CASNRGGGNTEAFF
TRBV29-1	NA	NA	TRBJ2-7	TGCAGCGGCTCGGACGGAGTCTACGAGCAGTACTTC	CSGSDGVYEQYF
TRBV7-9	NA	few	TRBJ2-5	TGTGCCAGCAGCTTAGGGAGTACGCCCCAAGAGACCCAGTACTTC	CASSLGSTPQETQYF
TRBV7-2	NA	NA	TRBJ1-2	TGTGCCAGCAGCTCCCCCCCGAAAGCAAACTATGGCTACACCTTC	CASSSPPKANYGYTF
TRBV3-1	NA	many	TRBJ2-3	TGTGCCAGCAGCCAAGGGGGTATCGATACGCAGTATTTT	CASSQGGIDTQYF
TRBV10-3	NA	few	TRBJ2-7	TGTGCCATCAGTGACGAGGGTCTTTCCTACGAGCAGTACTTC	CAISDEGLSYEQYF
TRBV7-2	TRBD1	many	TRBJ2-1	TGTGCCAGCAGCCCGGGACAGGAGAATGAGCAGTTCTTC	CASSPGQENEQFF
TRBV10-3	NA	few	TRBJ1-2	TGTGCCATCAGTGATTCATCGGAACTCTATGGCTACACCTTC	CAISDSSELYGYTF
TRBV7-2	NA	many	TRBJ2-1	TGTGCCAGCAGCTCCGGACTAATCAATGAGCAGTTCTTC	CASSSGLINEQFF
TRBV12-5	TRBD1	many	TRBJ2-5	TGTGCTAGTGGTTCCGGACAGGCTTTACAAGAGACCCAGTACTTC	CASGSGQALQETQYF
TRBV28	TRBD2	many	TRBJ2-5	TGTGCCAGCAGTTTAACCCCCGGGAGGGAGATTATTGAGACCCAGTACTTC	CASSLTPGREIIETQYF
TRBV28	NA	few	TRBJ2-2	TGTGCCACCGGAGTGGACACCGGGGAGCTGTTTTTT	CATGVDTGELFF
TRBV30	NA	many	TRBJ1-2	TGTGCCTGGAGTACAGGCCCGATCTATGGCTACACCTTC	CAWSTGPIYGYTF
TRBV19	TRBD2	few	TRBJ2-5	TGTGCCAGTAGTATCACCGGGAGGGAGACCCAGTACTTC	CASSITGRETQYF
TRBV19	TRBD2	NA	TRBJ2-1	TGTGCCAGTTCAAAGCGGGACGGTAACAATGAGCAGTTCTTC	CASSKRDGNNEQFF
TRBV6-1	NA	NA	TRBJ1-6	TGTGCCAGCAGACCTCAGGGATCACCCCTCCACTTT	CASRPQGSPLHF
TRBV2	NA	many	TRBJ1-4	TGTGCCAGCAGTGAACGGGACTCTCCGGGCGAAAAACTGTTTTTT	CASSERDSPGEKLFF
TRBV28	TRBD2	many	TRBJ2-1	TGTGCCAGCAGTTTAGGAGCGGGAGGAAGTGATGAGCAGTTCTTC	CASSLGAGGSDEQFF
TRBV11-2	NA	many	TRBJ2-1	TGTGCCAGCAGCTTGGAACAGATCGCTGAGCAGTTCTTC	CASSLEQIAEQFF
TRBV9	TRBD1	NA	TRBJ1-3	TGTGCCAGCAGCGCTACCAACAGGGGCTCTGGAAACACCATATATTTT	CASSATNRGSGNTIYF
TRBV2	NA	NA	TRBJ2-3	TGTGCCACCCATGGGCCTGGGGATACGCAGTATTTT	CATHGPGDTQYF
TRBV20-1	NA	many	TRBJ2-3	TGCAGTGCCGCTCTTCGGAAAGACACAGATACGCAGTATTTT	CSAALRKDTDTQYF
TRBV3-1	NA	NA	TRBJ2-2	TGTGCCAGCAGCCAACCGGGAGAGGCCGGGGAGCTGTTTTTT	CASSQPGEAGELFF
TRBV5-4	NA	NA	TRBJ2-3	TGTGCCAGCAGCGGGGACTCGCCCCCGACAGATACGCAGTATTTT	CASSGDSPPTDTQYF
TRBV12-3/TRBV12-4	NA	NA	TRBJ1-3	TGTGCCAGCAGTTTACGGTGGGGCCAAAACACCATATATTTT	CASSLRWGQNTIYF
TRBV6-5	NA	many	TRBJ2-2	TGTGCCAGCAACAAGATGGGGGCGAACACCGGGGAGCTGTTTTTT	CASNKMGANTGELFF
TRBV6-2/TRBV6-3	TRBD1	many	TRBJ1-2	TGTGCCAGCAGTGCAAACTTGGGACAGGCCTATGGCTACACCTTC	CASSANLGQAYGYTF
TRBV20-1	NA	many	TRBJ2-5	TGCAGTGCTAGCGGACCCGACCAAGAGACCCAGTACTTC	CSASGPDQETQYF
TRBV28	NA	many	TRBJ2-1	TGTGCCAGCAGTTTACCCACAGATAGGGTACACAATGAGCAGTTCTTC	CASSLPTDRVHNEQFF
TRBV7-2	NA	many	TRBJ2-7	TGTGCCAGCAGCGTGGGGGGCCAGGGTAACGAGCAGTACTTC	CASSVGGQGNEQYF
TRBV20-1	NA	NA	TRBJ1-1	TGCAGTGCTAGTTCTCCTGAACTGGGAGCTTTCTTT	CSASSPELGAFF